This T cell receptor beta chain was retrieved from a study of blood T cell repertoires in COVID-19. The overall study: COVID-19 samples collected from the United States, Italy and Spain covered acute and convalescent phases.

In the original workflow: Nucleated cell number was recorded as an estimate derived from reference gene primer amplification. Repertoires were generated with immunoSEQ multiplex PCR, while TCRdb's copy carries only in-frame clones and drops some. V and J calls and clone size are those listed in that table; D and trimming were worked out from the DNA. Of 25,000 to 30,000 clones detected, 87% appear once; the ten largest clones hold around 17%. This CDR3 has 15 amino acids. The germline V gene has CDR1 SGHRS and CDR2 YFSETQ. After removal of 1 base from V and 0 bases from J, the junction contained 3 bases not matched to a gene.

The rearrangement uses TRBV5-1 and TRBJ1-1; 7 bases fit TRBD1. The TCR was taken from a human donor in a cohort sampled during active COVID-19. Sequencing used peripheral blood. The CDR3 loop reads CASSLLGQMNTEAFF. As DNA, the CDR3 is TGCGCCAGCAGCTTGCTGGGACAGATGAACACTGAAGCTTTCTTT.